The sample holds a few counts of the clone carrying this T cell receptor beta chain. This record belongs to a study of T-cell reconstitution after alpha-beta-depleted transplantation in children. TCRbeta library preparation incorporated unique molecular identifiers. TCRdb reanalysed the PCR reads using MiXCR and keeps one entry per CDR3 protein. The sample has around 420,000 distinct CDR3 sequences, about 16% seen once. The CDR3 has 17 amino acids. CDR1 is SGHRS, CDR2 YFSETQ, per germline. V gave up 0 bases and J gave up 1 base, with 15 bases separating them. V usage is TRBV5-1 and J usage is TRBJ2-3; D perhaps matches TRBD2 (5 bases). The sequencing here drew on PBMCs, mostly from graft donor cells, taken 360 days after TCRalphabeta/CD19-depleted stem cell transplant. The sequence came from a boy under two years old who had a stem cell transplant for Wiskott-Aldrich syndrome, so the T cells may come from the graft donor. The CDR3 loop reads CASSLARTVWGTDTQYF. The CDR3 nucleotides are TGCGCCAGCAGCTTGGCCAGGACTGTCTGGGGCACAGATACGCAGTATTTT.